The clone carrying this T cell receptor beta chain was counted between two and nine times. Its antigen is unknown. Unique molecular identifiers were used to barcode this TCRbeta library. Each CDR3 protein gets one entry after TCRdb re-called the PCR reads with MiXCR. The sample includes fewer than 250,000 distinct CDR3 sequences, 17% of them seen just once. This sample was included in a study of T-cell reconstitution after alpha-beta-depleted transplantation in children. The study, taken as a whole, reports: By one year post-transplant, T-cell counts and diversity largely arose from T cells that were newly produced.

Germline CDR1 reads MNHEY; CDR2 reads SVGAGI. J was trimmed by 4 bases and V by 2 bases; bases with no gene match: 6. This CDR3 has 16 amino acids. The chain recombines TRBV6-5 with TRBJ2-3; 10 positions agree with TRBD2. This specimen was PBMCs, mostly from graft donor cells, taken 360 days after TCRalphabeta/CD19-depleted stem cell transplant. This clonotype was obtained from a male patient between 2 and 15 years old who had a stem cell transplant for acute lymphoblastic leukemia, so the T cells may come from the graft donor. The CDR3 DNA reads TGTGCCAGCAGTTACAGGCCTAGCGGGAGTCCAGATACGCAGTATTTT. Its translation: CASSYRPSGSPDTQYF.